This entry describes one T cell receptor (beta chain). This specimen comes from a study of T cell responses to AZD1222 COVID-19 vaccine. The CDR3 spans 13 residues. V lost 4 bases and J 4 bases, leaving 11 bases between the germline ends. Germline CDR1 reads SGDLS; CDR2 reads YYNGEE. The assay was immunoSEQ multiplex PCR, and TCRdb's table has in-frame clones only and misses some. The sample includes over 65,000 clones, 75% to 90% of them seen just once. This sample comprised peripheral blood, obtained on day 0 of AZD1222 vaccination. The receptor was isolated from an adult in good health. This chain links TRBV9 with TRBJ1-2; D unresolved. CDR3 nucleotides: TGTGCCAGCAGCCCTGCAGGTTTCTATGGCTACACCTTC. As protein: CASSPAGFYGYTF.